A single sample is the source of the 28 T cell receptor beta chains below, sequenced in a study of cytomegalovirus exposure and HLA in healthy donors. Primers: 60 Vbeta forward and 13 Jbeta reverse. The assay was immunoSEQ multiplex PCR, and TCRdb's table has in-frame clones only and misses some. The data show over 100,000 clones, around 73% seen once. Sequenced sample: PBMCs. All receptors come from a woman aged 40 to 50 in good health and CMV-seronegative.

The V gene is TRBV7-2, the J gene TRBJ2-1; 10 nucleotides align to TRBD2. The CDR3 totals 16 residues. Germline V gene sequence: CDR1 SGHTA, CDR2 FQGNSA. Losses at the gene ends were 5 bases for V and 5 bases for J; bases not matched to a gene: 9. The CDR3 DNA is TGTGCCAGCAGCCCCGTAGCGGGAGGAGCAAACAATGAGCAGTTCTTC. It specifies CASSPVAGGANNEQFF.

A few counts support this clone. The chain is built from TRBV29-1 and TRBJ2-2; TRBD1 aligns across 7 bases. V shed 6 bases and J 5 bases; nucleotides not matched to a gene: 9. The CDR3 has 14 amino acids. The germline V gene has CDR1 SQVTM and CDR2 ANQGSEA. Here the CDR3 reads CSVRQGPETGELFF. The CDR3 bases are TGCAGCGTGCGACAGGGTCCGGAGACCGGGGAGCTGTTTTTT.

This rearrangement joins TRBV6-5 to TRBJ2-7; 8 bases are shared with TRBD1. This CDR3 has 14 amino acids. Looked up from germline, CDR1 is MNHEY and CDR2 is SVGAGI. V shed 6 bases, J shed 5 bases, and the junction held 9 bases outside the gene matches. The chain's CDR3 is CASSRRQGSDEQYF. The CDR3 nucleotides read TGTGCCAGCAGCCGAAGACAGGGGTCCGACGAGCAGTACTTC.

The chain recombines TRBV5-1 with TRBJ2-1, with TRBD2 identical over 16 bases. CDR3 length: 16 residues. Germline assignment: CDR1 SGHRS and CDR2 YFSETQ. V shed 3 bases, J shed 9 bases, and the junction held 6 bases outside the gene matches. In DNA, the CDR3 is TGCGCCAGCAGCTCGGGGACTAGCGGGAGGGCCGGTGAGCAGTTCTTC. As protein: CASSSGTSGRAGEQFF.

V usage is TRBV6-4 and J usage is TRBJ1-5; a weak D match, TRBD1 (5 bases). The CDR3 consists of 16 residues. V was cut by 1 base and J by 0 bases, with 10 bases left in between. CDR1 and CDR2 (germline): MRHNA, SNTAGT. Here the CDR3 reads CASSDFDRHSNQPQHF. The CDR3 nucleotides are TGTGCCAGCAGTGACTTTGACAGACATAGCAATCAGCCCCAGCATTTT.

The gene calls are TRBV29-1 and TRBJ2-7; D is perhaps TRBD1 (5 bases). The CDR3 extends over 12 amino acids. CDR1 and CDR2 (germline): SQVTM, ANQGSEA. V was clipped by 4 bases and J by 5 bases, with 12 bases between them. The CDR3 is CSVAQGRNEQYF. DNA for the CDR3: TGCAGCGTTGCCCAGGGTCGCAACGAGCAGTACTTC.

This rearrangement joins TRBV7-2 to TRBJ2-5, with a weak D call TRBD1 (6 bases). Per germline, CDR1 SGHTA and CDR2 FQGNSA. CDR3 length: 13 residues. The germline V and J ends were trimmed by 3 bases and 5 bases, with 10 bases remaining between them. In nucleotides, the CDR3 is TGTGCCAGCAGCTTCAGGGGTTATGAGACCCAGTACTTC. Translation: CASSFRGYETQYF.

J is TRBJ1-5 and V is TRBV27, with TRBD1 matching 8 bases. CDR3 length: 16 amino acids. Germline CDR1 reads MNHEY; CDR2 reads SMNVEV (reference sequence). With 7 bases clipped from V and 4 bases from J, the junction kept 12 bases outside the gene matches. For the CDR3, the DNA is TGTGCCAGCACAACCAAGGCAGGGGGCTGGAATCAGCCCCAGCATTTT. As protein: CASTTKAGGWNQPQHF.

CDR3: CASSRDREHTIYF. The CDR3 DNA follows: TGTGCCAGCAGCCGGGACAGGGAGCACACCATATATTTT. The genes are TRBV5-4 and TRBJ1-3; 9 bases match TRBD1. This CDR3 contains 13 residues. The V and J ends lost 4 bases and 8 bases, in that order; junction bases with no gene match: 4. The germline V gene has CDR1 SGHNT and CDR2 YYREEE (reference sequence). The full variable domain, in which reference TRBV5-4 and TRBJ1-3 provide the parts outside the CDR3, is ETGVTQSPTHLIKTRGQQVTLRCSSQSGHNTVSWYQQALGQGPQFIFQYYREEENGRGNFPPRFSGLQFPNYSSELNVNALELDDSALYLCASSRDREHTIYFGEGSWLTVV.

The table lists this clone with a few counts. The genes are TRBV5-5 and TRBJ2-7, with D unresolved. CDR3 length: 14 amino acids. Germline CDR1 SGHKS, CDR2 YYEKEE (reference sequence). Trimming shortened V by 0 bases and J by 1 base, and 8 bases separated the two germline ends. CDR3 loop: CASSLVAGSYEQYF. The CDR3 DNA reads TGTGCCAGCAGCTTGGTTGCCGGGTCCTACGAGCAGTACTTC.

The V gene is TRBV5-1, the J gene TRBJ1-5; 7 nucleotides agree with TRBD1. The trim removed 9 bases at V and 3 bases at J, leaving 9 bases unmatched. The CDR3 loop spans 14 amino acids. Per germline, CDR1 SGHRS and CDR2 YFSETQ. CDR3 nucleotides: TGCGCCACCGGATCGACAGGGAACAATCAGCCCCAGCATTTT. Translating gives CATGSTGNNQPQHF. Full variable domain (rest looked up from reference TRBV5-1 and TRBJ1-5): KAGVTQTPRYLIKTRGQQVTLSCSPISGHRSVSWYQQTPGQGLQFLFEYFSETQRNKGNFPGRFSGRQFSNSRSEMNVSTLELGDSALYLCATGSTGNNQPQHFGDGTRLSIL.

The CDR3 loop reads CASSPRPTDADGYTF. CDR3 nucleotide sequence: TGTGCCAGCAGCCCCCGACCGACAGACGCCGATGGCTACACCTTC. The chain employs TRBV7-2 and TRBJ1-2, with a tentative D call TRBD1 (5 bases). Trimming took 5 bases from V and 6 from J, leaving 19 bases between them. The CDR3 runs to 15 residues. Germline V gene sequence: CDR1 SGHTA, CDR2 FQGNSA.

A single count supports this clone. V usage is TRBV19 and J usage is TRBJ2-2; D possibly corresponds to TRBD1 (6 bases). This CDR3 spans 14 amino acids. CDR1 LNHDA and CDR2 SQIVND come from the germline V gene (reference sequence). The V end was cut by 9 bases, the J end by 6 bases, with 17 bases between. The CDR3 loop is CASSPGDPPGELFF. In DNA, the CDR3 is TGTGCCAGCTCCCCAGGGGATCCCCCCGGGGAGCTGTTTTTT.

In DNA form, the CDR3 reads TGTGCCAGCAGCTTGGATGGGTATAGCGGGAGGGCTCTCGAGCAGTACTTC. Its translation is CASSLDGYSGRALEQYF. This chain uses TRBV11-2 with TRBJ2-7; 11 bases line up with TRBD2. The germline V gene has CDR1 SGHAT and CDR2 FQNNGV. The J segment lost 6 bases and the V segment lost 3 bases, leaving 13 bases of the junction unmatched. This CDR3 contains 17 residues.

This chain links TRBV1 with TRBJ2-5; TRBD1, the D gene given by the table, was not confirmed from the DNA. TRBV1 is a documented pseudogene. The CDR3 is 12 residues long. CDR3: CTSSLDSNNQYF. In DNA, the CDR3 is TGCACCAGCAGTCTGGACAGCAACAATCAGTACTTC.

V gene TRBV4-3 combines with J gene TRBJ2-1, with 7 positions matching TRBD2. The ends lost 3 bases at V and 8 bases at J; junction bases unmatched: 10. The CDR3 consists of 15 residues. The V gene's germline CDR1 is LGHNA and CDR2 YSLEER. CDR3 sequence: CASSQPGLSGDEQFF. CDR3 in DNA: TGCGCCAGCAGCCAGCCGGGACTATCCGGTGATGAGCAGTTCTTC.

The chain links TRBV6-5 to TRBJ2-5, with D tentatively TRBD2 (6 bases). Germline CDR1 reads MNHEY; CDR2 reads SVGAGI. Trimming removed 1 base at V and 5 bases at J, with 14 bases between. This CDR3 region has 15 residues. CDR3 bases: TGTGCCAGCAGTTACTGGGACGGGAGAGGCGAGACCCAGTACTTC. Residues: CASSYWDGRGETQYF.

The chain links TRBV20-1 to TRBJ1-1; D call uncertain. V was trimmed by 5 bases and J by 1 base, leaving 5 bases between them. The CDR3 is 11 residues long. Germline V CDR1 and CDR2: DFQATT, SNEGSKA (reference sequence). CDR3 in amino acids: CSAPRNTEAFF. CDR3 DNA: TGCAGTGCTCCGAGGAACACTGAAGCTTTCTTT.

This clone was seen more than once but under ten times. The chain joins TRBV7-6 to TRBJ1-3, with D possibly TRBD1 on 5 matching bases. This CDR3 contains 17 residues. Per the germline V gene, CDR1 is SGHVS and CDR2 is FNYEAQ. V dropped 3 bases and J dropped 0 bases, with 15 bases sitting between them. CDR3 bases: TGTGCCAGCAGCTTGGGGCTGGCGGAACTCTCTGGAAACACCATATATTTT. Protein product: CASSLGLAELSGNTIYF.

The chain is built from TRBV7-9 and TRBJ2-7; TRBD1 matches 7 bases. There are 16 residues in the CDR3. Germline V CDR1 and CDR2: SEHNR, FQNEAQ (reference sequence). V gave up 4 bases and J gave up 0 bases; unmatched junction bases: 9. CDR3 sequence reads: CASSSQGSPTSYEQYF. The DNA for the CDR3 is TGTGCCAGCAGCTCACAGGGGTCCCCAACCTCCTACGAGCAGTACTTC. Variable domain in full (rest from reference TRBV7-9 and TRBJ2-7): DTGVSQNPRHKITKRGQNVTFRCDPISEHNRLYWYRQTLGQGPEFLTYFQNEAQLEKSRLLSDRFSAERPKGSFSTLEIQRTEQGDSAMYLCASSSQGSPTSYEQYFGPGTRLTVT.

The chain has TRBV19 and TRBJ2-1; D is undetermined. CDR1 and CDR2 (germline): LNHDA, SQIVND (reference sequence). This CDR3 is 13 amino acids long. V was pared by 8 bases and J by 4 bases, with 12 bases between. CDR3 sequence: CASAREVYNEQFF. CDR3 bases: TGTGCCAGTGCCCGAGAGGTTTACAATGAGCAGTTCTTC.

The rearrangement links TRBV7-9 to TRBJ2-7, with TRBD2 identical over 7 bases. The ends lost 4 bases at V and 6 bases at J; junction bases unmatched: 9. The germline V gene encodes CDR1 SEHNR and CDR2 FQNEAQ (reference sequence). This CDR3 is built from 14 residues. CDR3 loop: CASSSNGGGGEQYF. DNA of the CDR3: TGTGCCAGCAGCTCAAACGGCGGGGGAGGCGAGCAGTACTTC.

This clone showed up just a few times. As DNA, the CDR3 is TGTGCCAGCAGCGTTTTCGGGGACAGCCAGCAAAAACTGTTTTTT. Its protein product is CASSVFGDSQQKLFF. This chain uses TRBV9 with TRBJ1-4; 7 bases are a match to TRBD1. The V and J ends lost 2 bases and 9 bases, in that order; junction bases with no gene match: 10. Germline CDR1 reads SGDLS; CDR2 reads YYNGEE. CDR3 length: 15 residues.

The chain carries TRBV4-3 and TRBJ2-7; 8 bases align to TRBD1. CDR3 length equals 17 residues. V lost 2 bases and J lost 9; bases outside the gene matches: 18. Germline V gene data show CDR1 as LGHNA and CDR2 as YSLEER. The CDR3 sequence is CASSQFNPGQAGRGQYF. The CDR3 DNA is TGCGCCAGCAGCCAATTTAACCCGGGACAGGCTGGACGGGGGCAGTACTTC.

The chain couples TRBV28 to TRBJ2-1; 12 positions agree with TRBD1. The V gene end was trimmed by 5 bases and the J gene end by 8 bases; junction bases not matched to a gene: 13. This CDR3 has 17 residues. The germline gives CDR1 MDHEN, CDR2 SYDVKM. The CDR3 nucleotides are TGTGCCAGCAGTACGAATACCGGGACAGGGGGCTGGGATGAGCAGTTCTTC. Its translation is CASSTNTGTGGWDEQFF.

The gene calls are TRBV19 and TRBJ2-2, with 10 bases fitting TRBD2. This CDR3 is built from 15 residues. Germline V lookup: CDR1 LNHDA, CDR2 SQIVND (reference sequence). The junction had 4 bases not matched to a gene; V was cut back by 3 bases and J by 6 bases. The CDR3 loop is CASSISSGSPGELFF. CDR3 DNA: TGTGCCAGTAGTATTTCTAGCGGGAGCCCCGGGGAGCTGTTTTTT.

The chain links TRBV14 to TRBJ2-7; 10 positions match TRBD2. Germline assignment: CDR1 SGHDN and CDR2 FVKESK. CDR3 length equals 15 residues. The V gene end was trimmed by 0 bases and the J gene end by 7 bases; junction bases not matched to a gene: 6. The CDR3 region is CASSQDGASGREQYF. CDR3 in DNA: TGTGCCAGCAGCCAAGATGGGGCTAGCGGGAGAGAGCAGTACTTC. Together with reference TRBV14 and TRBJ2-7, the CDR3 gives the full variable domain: EAGVTQFPSHSVIEKGQTVTLRCDPISGHDNLYWYRRVMGKEIKFLLHFVKESKQDESGMPNNRFLAERTGGTYSTLKVQPAELEDSGVYFCASSQDGASGREQYFGPGTRLTVT.

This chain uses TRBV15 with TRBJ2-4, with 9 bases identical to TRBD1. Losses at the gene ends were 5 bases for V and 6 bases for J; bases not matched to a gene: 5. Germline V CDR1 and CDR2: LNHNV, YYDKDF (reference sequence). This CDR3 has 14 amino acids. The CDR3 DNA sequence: TGTGCCACCAGCGCGCCGGGACAGGGAAACATTCAGTACTTC. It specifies CATSAPGQGNIQYF. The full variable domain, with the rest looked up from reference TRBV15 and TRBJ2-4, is DAMVIQNPRYQVTQFGKPVTLSCSQTLNHNVMYWYQQKSSQAPKLLFHYYDKDFNNEADTPDNFQSRRPNTSFCFLDIRSPGLGDTAMYLCATSAPGQGNIQYFGAGTRLSVL.